The TCR beta chain under discussion was sequenced for a study of blood T cells in healthy people across ages. The study, taken as a whole, reports: Fewer expanded clones and more diversity marked long-lived versus aged donors.

A sample-barcoded 5' primer and a J-beta primer mix were used in a second PCR of about 7 to 12 cycles. TCRdb redid the calling of the 5' RACE reads with MiXCR, one entry per CDR3 protein. The sample lists about 620,000 distinct CDR3 sequences; 40% to 65% were seen once. CDR1 is SGHKS, CDR2 YYEKEE, per germline (reference sequence). V lost 5 bases and J lost 8; bases outside the gene matches: 7. This CDR3 is 15 amino acids long. About 9.6 milliliters of peripheral blood were drawn from each donor into EDTA-treated tubes. A remark on this clonotype: Its antigen remains unidentified.

The sequencing sample was made of blood. The rearrangement links TRBV5-5 to TRBJ2-1; TRBD2 aligns across 13 bases. The receptor was isolated from a woman older than 75 in good health. The chain's CDR3 is CASRRTSGSPYEQFF. In nucleotides, the CDR3 is TGTGCCAGCAGAAGGACTAGCGGGAGCCCATATGAGCAGTTCTTC.